These T cell receptor beta chains were read from a single sample in a study of T-cell reconstitution after alpha-beta-depleted transplantation in children. TCRdb independently ran MiXCR on the PCR reads; one entry per CDR3 protein. Altogether tens of thousands of distinct CDR3 sequences are present, 5.8% being singletons, with the ten largest covering under 35%. The sequencing here drew on PBMCs, mostly from graft donor cells, taken 60 days after TCRalphabeta/CD19-depleted stem cell transplant. The source of these receptors is a female patient aged 2 to 10 who had a stem cell transplant for aplastic anemia, so the T cells may come from the graft donor. Each CDR3 is given with its conserved first and last residue. A D gene is named only where the DNA matches it firmly. The listing skips clone size in some rows; elsewhere it reads once, few, many or a size class.

D gene	V gene	clone size	J gene	CDR3 DNA	CDR3 protein
NA	TRBV2	many	TRBJ1-5	TGTGCCAGCAGGATTTTGACGGGTAATCAGCCCCAGCATTTT	CASRILTGNQPQHF
NA	TRBV7-9	few	TRBJ1-3	TGTGCCAGCAGCAACCAACCCGGAAACACCATATATTTT	CASSNQPGNTIYF
TRBD2	TRBV12-3/TRBV12-4	many	TRBJ2-3	TGTGCCAGCAGACTAGCGGGGGGCACAGATACGCAGTATTTT	CASRLAGGTDTQYF
TRBD2	TRBV7-3	NA	TRBJ2-1	TGTGCCAGCAGCCCCATCAGCGGGAGCGGGAGGAGAAATGAGCAGTTCTTC	CASSPISGSGRRNEQFF
NA	TRBV7-2	once	TRBJ1-4	TGTGCCAGCAGCCGGGATTTATTATCTAATGAAAAACTGTTTTTT	CASSRDLLSNEKLFF
TRBD1	TRBV30	few	TRBJ2-1	TGTGCCTGGGGAGACAGGGTGGGGGAGCAGTTCTTC	CAWGDRVGEQFF
NA	TRBV10-3	many	TRBJ2-1	TGTGCCATCAGTGAGGGCGTCGGCAATGAGCAGTTCTTC	CAISEGVGNEQFF
NA	TRBV7-2	many	TRBJ1-6	TGTGCCAGCAGCTTAGCCCCGGGGCCTAATTCACCCCTCCACTTT	CASSLAPGPNSPLHF
TRBD1	TRBV12-3/TRBV12-4	many	TRBJ1-1	TGTGCCAGCAGGCCGACAGGGGGATTGAACACTGAAGCTTTCTTT	CASRPTGGLNTEAFF
NA	TRBV6-1	many	TRBJ2-3	TGTGCCAGCAGCCTTTGGTGGGCCCAGGGGCGAGGGACAGATACGCAGTATTTT	CASSLWWAQGRGTDTQYF
NA	TRBV11-2	many	TRBJ2-2	TGTGCCAGCAGCTTAAATAGGGGGGAGCTGTTTTTT	CASSLNRGELFF
NA	TRBV14	many	TRBJ2-6	TGTGCCAGCAGCCAGGAGTGGAGGAGCTCTGGGGCCAACGTCCTGACTTTC	CASSQEWRSSGANVLTF
TRBD1	TRBV7-8	NA	TRBJ1-2	TGTGCCAGCAGCCAGGGGGCAGGGGGCGGAGGCTACCCCTTC	CASSQGAGGGGYPF
NA	TRBV12-3/TRBV12-4	many	TRBJ1-2	TGTGCCAGCATTGCGGGGGGCGCTAACTATGGCTACACCTTC	CASIAGGANYGYTF
NA	TRBV9	NA	TRBJ1-3	TGTGCCAGCAGCCTCAACCGGGACACTCGGATCGGAAACACCATATATTTT	CASSLNRDTRIGNTIYF
TRBD2	TRBV28	many	TRBJ2-1	TGTGCCAGCAGGCCAACTAGCGGGAGTTCTAGTGAGCAGTTCTTC	CASRPTSGSSSEQFF
TRBD2	TRBV28	many	TRBJ2-3	TGTGCCAGCAGCGCCTATTTCGGCGGGAGGGAGTCAGATACGCAGTATTTT	CASSAYFGGRESDTQYF
NA	TRBV11-3	many	TRBJ1-1	TGTGCCAGCAGCTTAGGGGGTGCGAGGAACACTGAAGCTTTCTTT	CASSLGGARNTEAFF
NA	TRBV5-1	many	TRBJ2-1	TGCGCCAGCCGTACTGGAGGTAATGAGCAGTTCTTC	CASRTGGNEQFF
NA	TRBV5-6	NA	TRBJ2-2	TGTGCCAGCAGCTTGGAGACTAGCACCGGGGAGCTGTTTTTT	CASSLETSTGELFF
NA	TRBV2	many	TRBJ2-5	TGTGCCAGCAGAGCGGACAGAAACAAGCAAGAGACCCAGTACTTC	CASRADRNKQETQYF
NA	TRBV12-3/TRBV12-4	many	TRBJ2-7	TGTGCCAGCAGCGGCGGAGGGTCTCAAAGTCACGAGCAGTACTTC	CASSGGGSQSHEQYF
NA	TRBV20-1	many	TRBJ2-3	TGCAGTGCTAGAGATAGGCCAGATACGCAGTATTTT	CSARDRPDTQYF
NA	TRBV4-1	many	TRBJ2-1	TGCGCCAGCAGCCCCCTAAAATTCGGCAACGATTTATCCAATGAGCAGTTCTTC	CASSPLKFGNDLSNEQFF
TRBD2	TRBV3-1	many	TRBJ2-1	TGTGCCAGCAGCGCCACGCTCACTAGCGGAACTCACAATGAGCAGTTCTTC	CASSATLTSGTHNEQFF
TRBD1	TRBV20-1	many	TRBJ1-1	TGCAGTGCTAGAGGACCAGGGGGCGTCGACACTGAAGCTTTCTTT	CSARGPGGVDTEAFF
TRBD2	TRBV7-9	NA	TRBJ2-7	TGTGCCAGCAGCCATACTAGCGGGATTTTCTACGAGCAGTACTTC	CASSHTSGIFYEQYF
TRBD2	TRBV6-2/TRBV6-3	many	TRBJ2-1	TGTGCCAGCAGGACTAGCGGGAGAGGAAATGAGCAGTTCTTC	CASRTSGRGNEQFF
NA	TRBV7-2	NA	TRBJ1-6	TGTGCCAGCAGAGCCGACGGGGGAAGTTTTAATTCACCCCTCCACTTT	CASRADGGSFNSPLHF
NA	TRBV4-1	many	TRBJ2-3	TGCGCCAGCAGCCAATTTAGAGGCACAGATACGCAGTATTTT	CASSQFRGTDTQYF
NA	TRBV12-3/TRBV12-4	few	TRBJ2-7	TGTGCCAGCAGTTTACAACAGGGAGCGCTGGAGTACTTC	CASSLQQGALEYF
TRBD1	TRBV6-2/TRBV6-3	medium-sized	TRBJ2-5	TGTGCCACCCGGGGACAGGGGCAAGAGACCCAGTACTTC	CATRGQGQETQYF
TRBD1	TRBV7-3	NA	TRBJ2-3	TGTGCCAGCAGCTTAAGGGGGGGACAGGGGGGAGCAGATACGCAGTATTTT	CASSLRGGQGGADTQYF
TRBD2	TRBV12-3/TRBV12-4	medium-sized	TRBJ2-2	TGTGCCAGCAGTTTAGCGACTAGCGGGAGGTCCGGGGAGCTGTTTTTT	CASSLATSGRSGELFF
NA	TRBV7-2	many	TRBJ2-1	TGTGCCAGCAGCCCAAACCCGATCTACAATGAGCAGTTCTTC	CASSPNPIYNEQFF
TRBD2	TRBV12-3/TRBV12-4	many	TRBJ2-5	TGTGCCAGCAGCCCCCGACTAGCGGGAGTGTTGGAGACCCAGTACTTC	CASSPRLAGVLETQYF
TRBD2	TRBV12-3/TRBV12-4	many	TRBJ2-1	TGTGCCAGCTCGTACTTAGCGGGATCCTACAATGAGCAGTTCTTC	CASSYLAGSYNEQFF
NA	TRBV12-3/TRBV12-4	many	TRBJ2-1	TGTGCCAGCAGTTTGCAGAGCTCCTACAATGAGCAGTTCTTC	CASSLQSSYNEQFF
NA	TRBV6-5	many	TRBJ1-5	TGTGCCCGCCCCCTGGGGTATCAGCCCCAGCATTTT	CARPLGYQPQHF
TRBD2	TRBV10-2	many	TRBJ2-7	TGCGCCAGTAATAGCGGGGGGGCCCGGGAGCAGTACTTC	CASNSGGAREQYF
NA	TRBV5-1	many	TRBJ2-2	TGCGCCAGCGGCCCGGGGGCGGTCGGGGAGCTGTTTTTT	CASGPGAVGELFF